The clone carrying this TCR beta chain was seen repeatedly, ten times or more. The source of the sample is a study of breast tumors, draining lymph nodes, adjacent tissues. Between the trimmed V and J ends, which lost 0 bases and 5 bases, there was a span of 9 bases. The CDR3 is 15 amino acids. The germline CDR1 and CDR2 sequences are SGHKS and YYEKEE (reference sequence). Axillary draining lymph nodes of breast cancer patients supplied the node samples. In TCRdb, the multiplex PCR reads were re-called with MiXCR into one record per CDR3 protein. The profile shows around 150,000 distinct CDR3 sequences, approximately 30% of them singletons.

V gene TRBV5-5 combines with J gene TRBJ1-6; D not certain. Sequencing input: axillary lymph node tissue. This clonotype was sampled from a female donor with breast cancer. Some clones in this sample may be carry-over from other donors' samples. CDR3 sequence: CASSLAGRDNSPLHF. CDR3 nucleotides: TGTGCCAGCAGCTTGGCCGGACGGGATAATTCACCCCTCCACTTT.